This is a list of T cell receptor beta chains from one sample in a study of blood T cell repertoires in COVID-19. The repertoire was sequenced with immunoSEQ multiplex PCR; TCRdb's copy has only in-frame clones and lacks some. The table records 150,000 to 200,000 clones, 65% to 90% of them present only once. The sample was peripheral blood. The receptor source for this set is a man between 60 and 75 years old with acute or convalescent COVID-19. Both conserved end residues are part of each CDR3. The D gene is left open where the match is weak. Size is omitted from some rows. Given values are once, few, many or a class for expanded clones.

D gene	V gene	clone size	J gene	CDR3 protein	CDR3 DNA
-	TRBV14	-	TRBJ1-2	CASSVRVNYGYTF	TGTGCCAGCAGCGTCCGGGTTAACTATGGCTACACCTTC
-	TRBV5-1	-	TRBJ1-2	CASSLQGTTNYGYTF	TGCGCCAGCAGCTTGCAGGGAACGACTAACTATGGCTACACCTTC
TRBD1	TRBV30	-	TRBJ1-2	CALSVGTSTGGYTF	TGTGCCCTCAGTGTAGGGACCTCGACAGGGGGCTACACCTTC
-	TRBV6-1	-	TRBJ2-7	CASSETVSSYEQYF	TGTGCCAGCAGTGAAACGGTGAGCTCCTACGAGCAGTACTTC
-	TRBV9	-	TRBJ1-3	CASSARDRSSGNTIYF	TGTGCCAGCAGCGCCCGCGACAGGTCCTCTGGAAACACCATATATTTT
TRBD1	TRBV19	once	TRBJ1-5	CASTGGRQPQHF	TGTGCCAGTACAGGGGGGAGGCAGCCCCAGCATTTT
TRBD1	TRBV5-1	-	TRBJ1-6	CASSSGTGQGSPLHF	TGCGCCAGCAGCTCCGGGACAGGGCAGGGTTCACCCCTCCACTTT
TRBD1	TRBV5-1	-	TRBJ1-3	CASGTGTGGSGNTIYF	TGCGCCAGTGGAACCGGGACAGGGGGCTCTGGAAACACCATATATTTT
-	TRBV2	-	TRBJ1-4	CASSGRQAYGEKLFF	TGTGCCAGCAGCGGGCGACAGGCGTACGGTGAAAAACTGTTTTTT
TRBD1	TRBV24-1	-	TRBJ1-5	CATRGQGMGQPQHF	TGTGCCACCAGGGGACAGGGGATGGGGCAGCCCCAGCATTTT
-	TRBV27	-	TRBJ2-1	CASSFSIQGSEQFF	TGTGCCAGCAGTTTTTCAATCCAGGGGAGTGAGCAGTTCTTC
TRBD1	TRBV18	-	TRBJ1-1	CASSPTPDRRAFF	TGTGCCAGCTCACCAACGCCGGACAGGCGGGCTTTCTTT
TRBD2	TRBV7-8	-	TRBJ2-1	CASSASGSMNEQFF	TGTGCCAGCAGCGCTAGCGGGAGTATGAATGAGCAGTTCTTC
TRBD1	TRBV7-9	once	TRBJ1-4	CASSLQGAEKLFF	TGTGCCAGCAGCTTACAGGGGGCAGAAAAACTGTTTTTT
TRBD1	TRBV4-1	-	TRBJ2-5	CASSQTGGIQETQYF	TGCGCCAGCAGCCAAACAGGGGGTATCCAAGAGACCCAGTACTTC
-	TRBV4-1	-	TRBJ1-2	CASSQDWAGYGYTF	TGCGCCAGCAGCCAAGATTGGGCAGGGTATGGCTACACCTTC
-	TRBV28	few	TRBJ1-1	CASSAPQEAFF	TGTGCCAGCAGTGCGCCCCAAGAAGCTTTCTTT
-	TRBV3-1/TRBV3-2	-	TRBJ2-7	CASSQRTAYEQYF	TGTGCCAGCAGCCAAAGGACAGCCTACGAGCAGTACTTC
-	TRBV5-1	-	TRBJ1-2	CASSPEGEGYTF	TGCGCCAGCAGCCCGGAAGGGGAAGGCTACACCTTC
TRBD1	TRBV28	-	TRBJ1-4	CASREQGAANEKLFF	TGTGCCAGCAGAGAACAGGGGGCAGCTAATGAAAAACTGTTTTTT
-	TRBV10-2	-	TRBJ2-5	CASSSWDKQETQYF	TGCGCCAGCAGCTCCTGGGACAAACAAGAGACCCAGTACTTC
-	TRBV19	-	TRBJ1-4	CASSPSGRLHEKLFF	TGTGCCAGTAGCCCATCAGGGAGGTTGCATGAAAAACTGTTTTTT
TRBD1	TRBV3-1/TRBV3-2	-	TRBJ1-2	CASSQGAPGQVGHGYTF	TGTGCCAGCAGCCAAGGGGCCCCGGGACAGGTGGGTCATGGCTACACCTTC
-	TRBV19	-	TRBJ2-1	CASRRESSYNEQFF	TGTGCCAGTAGGAGGGAGAGCTCCTACAATGAGCAGTTCTTC
TRBD1	TRBV2	-	TRBJ1-4	CASSRPGQGGEKLFF	TGTGCCAGCAGTCGCCCGGGACAGGGAGGAGAAAAACTGTTTTTT
-	TRBV5-1	-	TRBJ1-2	CASSSPANYGYTF	TGCGCCAGCAGTAGCCCCGCTAACTATGGCTACACCTTC
-	TRBV23-1	once	TRBJ2-1	CASNSGTSNEQFF	TGCGCCAGCAATTCAGGTACGAGTAATGAGCAGTTCTTC
-	TRBV5-4	-	TRBJ2-7	CASRPYSTSYEQYF	TGTGCCAGCAGACCTTATTCAACATCCTACGAGCAGTACTTC
-	TRBV5-1	-	TRBJ1-3	CASSYGPEDSGNTIYF	TGCGCCAGCAGCTACGGTCCAGAGGACTCTGGAAACACCATATATTTT
-	TRBV18	-	TRBJ2-5	CASSPRHDSQETQYF	TGTGCCAGCTCACCACGTCACGACAGCCAAGAGACCCAGTACTTC
-	TRBV15	-	TRBJ1-4	CATSQPERNEKLFF	TGTGCCACCAGCCAGCCCGAGCGCAATGAAAAACTGTTTTTT
-	TRBV5-1	-	TRBJ2-1	CASSLVLAASEQFF	TGCGCCAGCAGCTTGGTGTTAGCAGCGAGTGAGCAGTTCTTC
-	TRBV6-5	-	TRBJ1-2	CASKRPGEHYGYTF	TGTGCCAGCAAGCGGCCCGGAGAGCACTATGGCTACACCTTC
TRBD1	TRBV7-3	-	TRBJ2-3	CASSAQQGVSTDTQYF	TGTGCCAGCAGCGCTCAACAGGGGGTGAGCACAGATACGCAGTATTTT
TRBD1	TRBV12-3/TRBV12-4	few	TRBJ1-2	CASSLDRGYGYTF	TGTGCCAGCAGTTTGGACAGGGGCTATGGCTACACCTTC
-	TRBV3-1/TRBV3-2	-	TRBJ2-6	CASSPGHLGAPGANVLTF	TGTGCCAGCAGCCCGGGACACCTGGGAGCCCCAGGGGCCAACGTCCTGACTTTC
TRBD1	TRBV18	-	TRBJ1-3	CASSPRQGQGNTIYF	TGTGCCAGCTCACCGAGACAGGGTCAAGGAAACACCATATATTTT
-	TRBV29-1	-	TRBJ2-7	CSVSEHQSSYEQYF	TGCAGCGTGAGCGAACATCAAAGCTCCTACGAGCAGTACTTC
TRBD1	TRBV28	-	TRBJ1-2	CASSRRGRGWGYGYTF	TGTGCCAGCAGTAGAAGGGGGCGCGGTTGGGGCTATGGCTACACCTTC
-	TRBV28	-	TRBJ2-4	CASSLGANPAMKNIQYF	TGTGCCAGCAGTTTGGGGGCCAATCCGGCGATGAAAAACATTCAGTACTTC